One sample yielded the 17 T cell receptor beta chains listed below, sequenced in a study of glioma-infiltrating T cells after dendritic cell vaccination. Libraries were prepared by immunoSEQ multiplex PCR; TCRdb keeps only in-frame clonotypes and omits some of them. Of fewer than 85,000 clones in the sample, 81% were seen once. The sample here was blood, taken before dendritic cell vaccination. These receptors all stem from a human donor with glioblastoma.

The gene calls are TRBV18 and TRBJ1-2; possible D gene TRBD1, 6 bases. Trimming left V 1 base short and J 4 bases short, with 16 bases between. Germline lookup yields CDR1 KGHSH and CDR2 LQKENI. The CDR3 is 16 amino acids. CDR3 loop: CASSPLPQGQGYGYTF. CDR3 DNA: TGTGCCAGCTCACCACTCCCCCAGGGGCAGGGCTATGGCTACACCTTC. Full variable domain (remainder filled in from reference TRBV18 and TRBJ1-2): NAGVMQNPRHLVRRRGQEARLRCSPMKGHSHVYWYRQLPEEGLKFMVYLQKENIIDESGMPKERFSAEFPKEGPSILRIQQVVRGDSAAYFCASSPLPQGQGYGYTFGSGTRLTVV.

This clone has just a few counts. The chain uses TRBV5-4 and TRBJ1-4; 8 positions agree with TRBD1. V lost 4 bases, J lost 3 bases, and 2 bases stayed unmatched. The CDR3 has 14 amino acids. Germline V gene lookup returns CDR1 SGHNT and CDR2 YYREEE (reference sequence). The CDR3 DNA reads TGTGCCAGCAGCCAGGACAGGGCTAATGAAAAACTGTTTTTT. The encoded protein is CASSQDRANEKLFF.

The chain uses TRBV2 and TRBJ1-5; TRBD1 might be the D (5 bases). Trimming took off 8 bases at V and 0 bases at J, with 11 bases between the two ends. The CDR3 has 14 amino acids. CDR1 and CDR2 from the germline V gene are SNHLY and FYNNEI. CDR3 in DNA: TGTGCCAGCTCAGGGACTGTTAGCAATCAGCCCCAGCATTTT. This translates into CASSGTVSNQPQHF.

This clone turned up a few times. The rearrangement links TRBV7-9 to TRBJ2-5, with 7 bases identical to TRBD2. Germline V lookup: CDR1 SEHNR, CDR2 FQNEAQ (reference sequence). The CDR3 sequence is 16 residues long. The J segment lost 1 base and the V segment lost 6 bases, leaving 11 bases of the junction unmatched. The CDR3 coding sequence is TGTGCCAGCAGTCTGGGGGGTAGCGGGTTCCAAGAGACCCAGTACTTC. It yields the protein CASSLGGSGFQETQYF.

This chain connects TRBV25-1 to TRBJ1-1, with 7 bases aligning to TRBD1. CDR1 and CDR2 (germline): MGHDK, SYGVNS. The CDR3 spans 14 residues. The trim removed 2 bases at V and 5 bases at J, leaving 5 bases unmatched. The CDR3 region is CASSEDRVLTEAFF. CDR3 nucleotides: TGTGCCAGCAGTGAAGACAGGGTTTTGACTGAAGCTTTCTTT. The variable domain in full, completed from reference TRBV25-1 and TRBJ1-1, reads EADIYQTPRYLVIGTGKKITLECSQTMGHDKMYWYQQDPGMELHLIHYSYGVNSTEKGDLSSESTVSRIRTEHFPLTLESARPSHTSQYLCASSEDRVLTEAFFGQGTRLTVV.

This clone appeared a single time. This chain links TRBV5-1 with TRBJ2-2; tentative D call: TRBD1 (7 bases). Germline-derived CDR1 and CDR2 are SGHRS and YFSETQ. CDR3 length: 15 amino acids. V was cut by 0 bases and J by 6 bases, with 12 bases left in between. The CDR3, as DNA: TGCGCCAGCAGCTTGGCCGACAGGGAGGCCGGGGAGCTGTTTTTT. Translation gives CASSLADREAGELFF.

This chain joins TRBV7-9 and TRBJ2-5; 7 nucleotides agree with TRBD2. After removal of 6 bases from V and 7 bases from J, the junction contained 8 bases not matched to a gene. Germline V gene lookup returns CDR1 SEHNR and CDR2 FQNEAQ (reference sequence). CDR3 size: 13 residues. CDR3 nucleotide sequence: TGTGCCAGCAGACTTGACGGGGAGGGGACCCAGTACTTC. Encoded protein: CASRLDGEGTQYF. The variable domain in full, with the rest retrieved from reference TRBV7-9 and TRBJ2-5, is DTGVSQNPRHKITKRGQNVTFRCDPISEHNRLYWYRQTLGQGPEFLTYFQNEAQLEKSRLLSDRFSAERPKGSFSTLEIQRTEQGDSAMYLCASRLDGEGTQYFGPGTRLLVL.

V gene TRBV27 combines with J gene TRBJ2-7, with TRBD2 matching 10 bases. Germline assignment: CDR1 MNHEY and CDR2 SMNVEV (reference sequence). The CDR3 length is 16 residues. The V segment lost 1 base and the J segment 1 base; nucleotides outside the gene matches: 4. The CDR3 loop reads CASSLYLAGGSYEQYF. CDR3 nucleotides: TGTGCCAGCAGTTTATATTTAGCGGGGGGTTCCTACGAGCAGTACTTC.

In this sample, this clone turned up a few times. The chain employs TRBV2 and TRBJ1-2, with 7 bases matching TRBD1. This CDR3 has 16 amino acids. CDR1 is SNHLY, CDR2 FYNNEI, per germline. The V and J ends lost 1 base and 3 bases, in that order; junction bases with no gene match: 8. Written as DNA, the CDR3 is TGTGCCAGCAGTGAAGGCGGGACAGCCGCAGACTATGGCTACACCTTC. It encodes CASSEGGTAADYGYTF.

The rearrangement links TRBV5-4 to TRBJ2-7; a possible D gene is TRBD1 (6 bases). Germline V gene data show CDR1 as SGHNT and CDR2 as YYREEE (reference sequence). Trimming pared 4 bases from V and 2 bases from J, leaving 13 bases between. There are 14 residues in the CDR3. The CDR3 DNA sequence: TGTGCCAGCAGCCTGGACAGAAGCACCTACGAGCAGTACTTC. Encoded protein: CASSLDRSTYEQYF. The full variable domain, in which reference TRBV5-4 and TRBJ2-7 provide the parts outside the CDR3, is ETGVTQSPTHLIKTRGQQVTLRCSSQSGHNTVSWYQQALGQGPQFIFQYYREEENGRGNFPPRFSGLQFPNYSSELNVNALELDDSALYLCASSLDRSTYEQYFGPGTRLTVT.

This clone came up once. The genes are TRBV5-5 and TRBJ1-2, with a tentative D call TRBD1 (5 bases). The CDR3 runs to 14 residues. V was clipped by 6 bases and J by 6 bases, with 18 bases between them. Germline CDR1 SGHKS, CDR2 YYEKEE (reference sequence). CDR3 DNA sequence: TGTGCCAGCAACACTAGACCGGGGGTCGATGGCTACACCTTC. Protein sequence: CASNTRPGVDGYTF.

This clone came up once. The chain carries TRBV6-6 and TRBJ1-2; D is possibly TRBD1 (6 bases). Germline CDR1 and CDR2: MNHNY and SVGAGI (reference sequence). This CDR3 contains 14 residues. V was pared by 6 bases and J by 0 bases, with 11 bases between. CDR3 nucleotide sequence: TGTGCCAGCAGCCGAGACAGGTCTAACTATGGCTACACCTTC. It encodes CASSRDRSNYGYTF.

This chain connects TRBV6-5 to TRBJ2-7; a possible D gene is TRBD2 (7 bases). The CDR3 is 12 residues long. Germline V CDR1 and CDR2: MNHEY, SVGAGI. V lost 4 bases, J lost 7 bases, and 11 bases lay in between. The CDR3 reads CASSSRGGEQYF. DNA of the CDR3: TGTGCCAGCAGTTCAAGGGGGGGAGAGCAGTACTTC.

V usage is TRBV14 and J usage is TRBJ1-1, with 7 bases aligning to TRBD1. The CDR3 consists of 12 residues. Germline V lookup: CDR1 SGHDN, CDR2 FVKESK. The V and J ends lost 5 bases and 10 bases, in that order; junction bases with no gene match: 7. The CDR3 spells CASSYTGVLAFF. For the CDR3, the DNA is TGTGCCAGCAGCTACACAGGGGTTCTAGCTTTCTTT.

The CDR3 region has the DNA TGTGCCAGCAGTTATGGGACAGGGGAGAACTATGGCTACACCTTC. Protein product: CASSYGTGENYGYTF. The J gene is TRBJ1-2, the V gene TRBV6-5; 10 bases align to TRBD1. The CDR3 is 15 amino acids. V gave up 3 bases and J gave up 2 bases; unmatched junction bases: 3. Germline V gene lookup returns CDR1 MNHEY and CDR2 SVGAGI.

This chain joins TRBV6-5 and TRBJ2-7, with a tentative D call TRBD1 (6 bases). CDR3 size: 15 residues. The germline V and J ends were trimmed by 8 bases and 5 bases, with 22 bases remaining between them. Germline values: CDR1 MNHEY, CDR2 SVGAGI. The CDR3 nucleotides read TGTGCCAGCGACTCAGGGGCAGGGCTGAAACACGAGCAGTACTTC. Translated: CASDSGAGLKHEQYF.

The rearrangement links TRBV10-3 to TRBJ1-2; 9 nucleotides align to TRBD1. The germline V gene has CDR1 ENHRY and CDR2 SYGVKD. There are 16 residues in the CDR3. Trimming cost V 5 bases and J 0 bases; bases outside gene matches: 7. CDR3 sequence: CAISPGTGTANYGYTF. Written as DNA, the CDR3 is TGTGCCATCAGTCCCGGGACAGGGACCGCTAACTATGGCTACACCTTC.